The 19 T cell receptor beta chains below all came from one sample that was sequenced in a study of cytomegalovirus exposure and HLA in healthy donors. Method: immunoSEQ multiplex PCR; TCRdb's copy keeps in-frame clones and lacks some. This sample has 82,000 or so clones, with roughly 94% found just once. Sequencing was carried out using PBMCs. The receptors were gathered from a woman younger than 30 in good health and CMV-seronegative.

The chain employs TRBV4-1 and TRBJ2-7, with D perhaps TRBD1 (6 bases). V gave up 0 bases and J gave up 4 bases, with 13 bases separating them. Per the germline V gene, CDR1 is MGHRA and CDR2 is YSYEKL. The CDR3 sequence is 15 residues long. CDR3 region: CASSQDPGTPYEQYF. CDR3 bases: TGCGCCAGCAGCCAAGATCCCGGGACACCTTACGAGCAGTACTTC.

The V and J genes are TRBV7-9 and TRBJ2-5; D not certain. CDR3 size: 12 residues. CDR1 SEHNR and CDR2 FQNEAQ come from the germline V gene (reference sequence). V gave up 8 bases and J gave up 5 bases, with 12 bases separating them. In nucleotides, the CDR3 is TGTGCCAGCGCCTATCGCCCGGAGACCCAGTACTTC. As protein: CASAYRPETQYF. Looking up the rest from reference TRBV7-9 and TRBJ2-5 gives the full variable domain: DTGVSQNPRHKITKRGQNVTFRCDPISEHNRLYWYRQTLGQGPEFLTYFQNEAQLEKSRLLSDRFSAERPKGSFSTLEIQRTEQGDSAMYLCASAYRPETQYFGPGTRLLVL.

The chain carries TRBV6-4 and TRBJ2-2, with D unclear. Germline values: CDR1 MRHNA, CDR2 SNTAGT. This CDR3 contains 14 residues. Trimming cost V 0 bases and J 5 bases, with 7 bases left between them. The CDR3 DNA sequence: TGTGCCAGCAGTGACTCTTCTAGTACCGGGGAGCTGTTTTTT. It yields the protein CASSDSSSTGELFF.

This clone was seen only once. This sequence joins TRBV7-2 and TRBJ2-7; 8 nucleotides agree with TRBD2. Germline-derived CDR1 and CDR2 are SGHTA and FQGNSA. J gave up 6 bases and V 5 bases, and 12 bases lay outside the gene matches. This CDR3 spans 15 amino acids. CDR3 bases: TGTGCCAGCAGCCAAAGGTCCCGGACTAGCCCCGAGCAGTACTTC. Its protein is CASSQRSRTSPEQYF.

This sequence joins TRBV27 and TRBJ2-2, with 8 bases that match TRBD1. The CDR3 spans 15 residues. Trimming took 5 bases from V and 4 from J; bases not matched to a gene: 6. The germline V gene encodes CDR1 MNHEY and CDR2 SMNVEV (reference sequence). In nucleotides, the CDR3 is TGTGCCAGCAGTCTCAGACAGGGGACCACCGGGGAGCTGTTTTTT. Translating it yields CASSLRQGTTGELFF.

The rearrangement uses TRBV5-1 and TRBJ1-1, with 7 positions matching TRBD1. Germline CDR1 and CDR2: SGHRS and YFSETQ. The CDR3 runs to 17 residues. The ends lost 4 bases at V and 5 bases at J; junction bases unmatched: 17. CDR3 amino acids: CASSPGTDHEHLTEAFF. CDR3 in DNA: TGCGCCAGCAGCCCCGGGACAGACCATGAACACTTGACTGAAGCTTTCTTT.

The chain has TRBV5-1 and TRBJ1-1, with D possibly being TRBD1 (6 bases). CDR1 and CDR2 from the germline V gene are SGHRS and YFSETQ. This CDR3 comprises 15 residues. The V and J ends lost 1 base and 5 bases respectively, with 15 bases between them. The CDR3 loop is CASSLQGTLGTEAFF. CDR3 nucleotides: TGCGCCAGCAGCTTGCAAGGGACACTAGGAACTGAAGCTTTCTTT.

This chain connects TRBV2 to TRBJ2-3; the match to TRBD1 covers 7 bases. J was trimmed by 0 bases and V by 6 bases; bases with no gene match: 3. The CDR3 contains 14 residues. Germline V gene lookup returns CDR1 SNHLY and CDR2 FYNNEI. CDR3 coding DNA: TGTGCCAGCAGGAGACAGGGAAGCACAGATACGCAGTATTTT. It yields the protein CASRRQGSTDTQYF.

The chain joins TRBV5-6 to TRBJ2-3; unclear D gene. Germline CDR1 and CDR2: SGHDT and YYEEEE. There are 13 residues in the CDR3. Trimming removed 2 bases from V and 7 bases from J, with 11 bases in between. CDR3 nucleotide sequence: TGTGCCAGCAGCTTCACCCGAGTACATACGCAGTATTTT. It yields the protein CASSFTRVHTQYF.

This chain joins TRBV2 and TRBJ2-4; 8 bases fit TRBD1. J lost 7 bases, V lost 3 bases, and 5 bases had no gene match. CDR3 length: 14 residues. Germline V lookup: CDR1 SNHLY, CDR2 FYNNEI. The CDR3 is CASSDRTGRNIQYF. As DNA, the CDR3 is TGTGCCAGCAGTGACCGGACAGGGAGGAACATTCAGTACTTC.

This sequence joins TRBV27 and TRBJ2-7, with D tentatively TRBD1 (5 bases). V shed 3 bases and J shed 0 bases, with 9 bases lying between them. CDR3 length: 14 residues. Per the germline V gene, CDR1 is MNHEY and CDR2 is SMNVEV (reference sequence). This CDR3 is CASSLGLGSYEQYF. CDR3 coding DNA: TGTGCCAGCAGTTTGGGGCTGGGCTCCTACGAGCAGTACTTC.

The chain carries TRBV19 and TRBJ2-1; 11 bases line up with TRBD2. CDR3 length: 14 amino acids. With V trimmed by 11 bases and J by 9 bases, 12 bases remained unmatched. CDR1 and CDR2 from the germline V gene are LNHDA and SQIVND (reference sequence). Here the CDR3 DNA reads TGTGCCTCCGCCGAACTAGCGGGAGCCGGTGAGCAGTTCTTC. This translates into CASAELAGAGEQFF.

This chain links TRBV19 with TRBJ1-3; D uncertain. The length of the CDR3 is 14 residues. Germline lookup yields CDR1 LNHDA and CDR2 SQIVND (reference sequence). V dropped 9 bases and J dropped 0 bases, with 12 bases sitting between them. DNA for the CDR3: TGTGCCAGCCCGGGAAACTTCTCTGGAAACACCATATATTTT. Translated: CASPGNFSGNTIYF. The variable domain in full, with the rest retrieved from reference TRBV19 and TRBJ1-3, is DGGITQSPKYLFRKEGQNVTLSCEQNLNHDAMYWYRQDPGQGLRLIYYSQIVNDFQKGDIAEGYSVSREKKESFPLTVTSAQKNPTAFYLCASPGNFSGNTIYFGEGSWLTVV.

This clone was counted once. The V call is TRBV18, the J call TRBJ2-3; TRBD2 matches 7 bases. The CDR3 is made up of 17 amino acids. Trimming cost V 6 bases and J 0 bases; bases outside gene matches: 12. Looked up from germline, CDR1 is KGHSH and CDR2 is LQKENI. CDR3 DNA: TGTGCCAGCTCTGCCGGCGGGGGATCCTCTAGCACAGATACGCAGTATTTT. Amino acids: CASSAGGGSSSTDTQYF.

This clone was observed once. V and J are TRBV7-9 and TRBJ1-5; the match to TRBD1 covers 9 bases. J lost 5 bases, V lost 5 bases, and 7 bases had no gene match. The germline V gene has CDR1 SEHNR and CDR2 FQNEAQ (reference sequence). This CDR3 comprises 15 residues. In DNA, the CDR3 is TGTGCCAGCAGCCTTTTCCGGGACAGGGATCAGCCCCAGCATTTT. It translates to CASSLFRDRDQPQHF.

CDR3 DNA: TGTGCCAGCAGTGACAGTAAGAAGTACTTC. The encoded protein is CASSDSKKYF. The rearrangement uses TRBV2 and TRBJ2-7; D gene uncertain. Germline V CDR1 and CDR2: SNHLY, FYNNEI. V was pared by 3 bases and J by 11 bases, with 8 bases between. CDR3 length: 10 amino acids.

J is TRBJ2-5 and V is TRBV11-2; perhaps TRBD2 as D (5 bases). The CDR3 runs to 15 residues. Trimming removed 1 base at V and 3 bases at J, with 12 bases between. From germline, CDR1 is SGHAT and CDR2 FQNNGV. CDR3 sequence (DNA): TGTGCCAGCAGCTTAGGACTTCTGGAGGAAGAGACCCAGTACTTC. Translation: CASSLGLLEEETQYF.

V and J are TRBV7-8 and TRBJ2-3; TRBD2 might be the D (5 bases). The CDR3 runs 15 residues. Germline CDR1 and CDR2: SGHVS and FQNEAQ. Deletions cut 4 bases from V and 0 bases from J, with 11 bases between. CDR3 nucleotide sequence: TGTGCCAGCAGCTCCCAGCGGATTAGCACAGATACGCAGTATTTT. It specifies CASSSQRISTDTQYF.

A remark on this clone: Other DNA sequences in this sample translate to the same CDR3. The chain carries TRBV18 and TRBJ1-2, with TRBD1 identical over 8 bases. V trimming: 3 bases; J trimming: 0 bases; junction bases outside the gene matches: 0. CDR3 length equals 14 residues. The germline gives CDR1 KGHSH, CDR2 LQKENI. This CDR3 reads CASSPGQANYGYTF. CDR3 in DNA: TGTGCCAGCTCACCGGGACAGGCTAACTATGGCTACACCTTC.